This TCR beta chain was sequenced for a study of T cells in Graves' hyperthyroidism and ophthalmopathy. Study conclusions and caveats: Blood also contained most expanded thyroid clonotypes above 0.001.

Template material for amplifying TCR beta CDR3 regions consisted of RNA transcripts. Initially, a first-round RT-PCR of the TCR CDR3 employed the HTBI primer set. MiXCR, run by TCRdb on the multiplex PCR reads, gives a single entry per CDR3 protein. The data hold roughly 650,000 distinct CDR3 sequences, with around 16% observed a single time. This clonotype was seen repeatedly, ten times or more. Its antigen is still unknown. Sequencing was carried out using blood. This TCR derives from a woman between 40 and 55 years old with Graves' ophthalmopathy.

CDR3 sequence reads: CASSQDGGELFF. CDR3 DNA: TGTGCCAGCAGCCAAGACGGCGGGGAGCTGTTTTTT. V is TRBV3-1 and J is TRBJ2-2; the D is unclear. The V gene lost 0 bases and the J gene lost 7 bases, with 3 bases spanning the gap. Germline-derived CDR1 and CDR2 are LGHDT and YNNKEL (reference sequence). The CDR3 length is 12 residues. Supplemented by reference TRBV3-1 and TRBJ2-2, the full variable domain reads DTAVSQTPKYLVTQMGNDKSIKCEQNLGHDTMYWYKQDSKKFLKIMFSYNNKELIINETVPNRFSPKSPDKAHLNLHINSLELGDSAVYFCASSQDGGELFFGEGSRLTVL.